The 2 T cell receptor beta chains presented below share a single source sample, sequenced in a study of tumor-infiltrating lymphocytes in oesophageal squamous cell carcinoma (dated by TCRdb to between 2015 and 2016). The library was produced with PCR. Sequencing instrument: Illumina HiSeq 2000. Clones were called with MiXCR by TCRdb after fastp trimmed the public reads at Q25, and only in-frame beta chains were retained. Each CDR3 protein appears once, grouped with its most common genes and DNA. In all, the sample holds about 12,000 distinct CDR3 sequences, and approximately 50% of those were seen once. The top ten constitute roughly a third of the sample. The material sequenced was esophageal tumor tissue. The receptors originated from a female donor with esophageal squamous cell carcinoma.

The chain recombines TRBV28 with TRBJ1-3; weak D call: TRBD1 (5 bases). From germline, CDR1 is MDHEN and CDR2 SYDVKM. This CDR3 contains 15 residues. V gave up 5 bases and J gave up 2 bases, with 13 bases separating them. The CDR3 DNA reads as TGTGCCAGCAGTCGGGACCGACCTACTGGAAACACCATATATTTT. Protein product: CASSRDRPTGNTIYF.

This clonotype was picked up one time. The rearrangement joins TRBV28 to TRBJ2-4; TRBD2 might be the D (6 bases). The closer fit of TRBJ2-7 to the DNA end suggests the J call may be wrong. This CDR3 is 14 amino acids long. From germline, CDR1 is MDHEN and CDR2 SYDVKM. DNA for the CDR3: TGTGCCAGCAGTTCCCTGGGGGGAGGCTACGAGCAGTACTTC. Translation gives CASSSLGGGYEQYF.